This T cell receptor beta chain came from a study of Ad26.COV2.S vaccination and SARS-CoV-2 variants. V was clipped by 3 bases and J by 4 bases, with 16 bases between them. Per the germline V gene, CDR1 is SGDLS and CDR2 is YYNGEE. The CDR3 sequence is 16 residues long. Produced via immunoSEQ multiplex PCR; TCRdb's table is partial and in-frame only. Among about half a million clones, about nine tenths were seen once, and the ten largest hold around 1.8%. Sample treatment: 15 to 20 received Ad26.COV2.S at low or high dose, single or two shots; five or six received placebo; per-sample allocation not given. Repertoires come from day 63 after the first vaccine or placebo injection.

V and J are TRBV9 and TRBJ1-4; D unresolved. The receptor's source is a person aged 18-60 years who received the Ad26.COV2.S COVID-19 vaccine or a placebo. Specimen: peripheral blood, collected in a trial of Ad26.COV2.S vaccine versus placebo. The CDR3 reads CASSETNGDYNEKLFF. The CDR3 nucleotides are TGTGCCAGCAGCGAGACGAACGGAGATTATAATGAAAAACTGTTTTTT.